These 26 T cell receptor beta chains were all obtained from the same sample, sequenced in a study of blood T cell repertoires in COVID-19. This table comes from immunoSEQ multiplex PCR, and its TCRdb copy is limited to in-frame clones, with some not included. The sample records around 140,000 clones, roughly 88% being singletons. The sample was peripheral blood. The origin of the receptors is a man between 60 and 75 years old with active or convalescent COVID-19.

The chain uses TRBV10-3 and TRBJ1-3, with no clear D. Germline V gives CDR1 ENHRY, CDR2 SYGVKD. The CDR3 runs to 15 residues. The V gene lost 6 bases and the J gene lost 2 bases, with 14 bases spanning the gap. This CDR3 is CAISREGGPGNTIYF. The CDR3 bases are TGTGCCATCAGCCGAGAGGGAGGGCCTGGAAACACCATATATTTT.

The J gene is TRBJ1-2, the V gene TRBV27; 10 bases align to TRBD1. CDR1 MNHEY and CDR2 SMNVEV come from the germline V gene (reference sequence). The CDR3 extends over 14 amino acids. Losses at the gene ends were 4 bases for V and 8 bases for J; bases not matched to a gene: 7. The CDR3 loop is CASSSTGGRRGYTF. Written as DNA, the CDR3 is TGTGCCAGCAGTTCGACAGGGGGCCGTCGGGGCTACACCTTC.

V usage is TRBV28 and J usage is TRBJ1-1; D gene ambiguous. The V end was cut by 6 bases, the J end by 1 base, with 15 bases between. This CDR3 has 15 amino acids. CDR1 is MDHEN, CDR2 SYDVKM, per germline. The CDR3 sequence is CASSPLGSSNTEAFF. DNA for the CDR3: TGTGCCAGCAGCCCCTTGGGCAGTTCGAACACTGAAGCTTTCTTT.

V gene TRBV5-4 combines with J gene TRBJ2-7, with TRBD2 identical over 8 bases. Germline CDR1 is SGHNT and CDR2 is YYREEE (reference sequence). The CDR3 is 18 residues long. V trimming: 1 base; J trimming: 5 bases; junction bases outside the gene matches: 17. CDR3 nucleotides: TGTGCCAGCAGCTTGCGGCTTGTCTCGGGGGGGTCGGTGGACGAGCAGTACTTC. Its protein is CASSLRLVSGGSVDEQYF.

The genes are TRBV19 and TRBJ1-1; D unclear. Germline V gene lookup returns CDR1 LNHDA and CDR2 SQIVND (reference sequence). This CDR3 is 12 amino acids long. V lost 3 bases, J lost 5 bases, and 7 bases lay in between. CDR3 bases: TGTGCCAGTAGTATGCCGGGAACTGAAGCTTTCTTT. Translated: CASSMPGTEAFF.

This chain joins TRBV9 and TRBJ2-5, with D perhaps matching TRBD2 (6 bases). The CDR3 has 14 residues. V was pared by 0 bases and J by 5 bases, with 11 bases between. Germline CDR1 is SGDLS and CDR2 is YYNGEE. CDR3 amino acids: CASSVVGGLETQYF. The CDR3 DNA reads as TGTGCCAGCAGCGTAGTGGGGGGTTTGGAGACCCAGTACTTC.

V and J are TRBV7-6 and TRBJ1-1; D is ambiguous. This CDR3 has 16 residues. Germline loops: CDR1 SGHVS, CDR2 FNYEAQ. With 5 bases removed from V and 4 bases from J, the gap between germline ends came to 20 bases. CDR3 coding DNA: TGTGCCAGCAGCCCTCAAAGTGTGGTTACGGGCACTGAAGCTTTCTTT. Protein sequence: CASSPQSVVTGTEAFF.

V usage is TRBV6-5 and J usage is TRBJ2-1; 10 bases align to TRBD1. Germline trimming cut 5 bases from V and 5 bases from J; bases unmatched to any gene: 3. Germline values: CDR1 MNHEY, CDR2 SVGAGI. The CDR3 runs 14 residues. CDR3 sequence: CASSRGQGHNEQFF. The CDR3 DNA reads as TGTGCCAGCAGTCGGGGACAGGGGCACAATGAGCAGTTCTTC.

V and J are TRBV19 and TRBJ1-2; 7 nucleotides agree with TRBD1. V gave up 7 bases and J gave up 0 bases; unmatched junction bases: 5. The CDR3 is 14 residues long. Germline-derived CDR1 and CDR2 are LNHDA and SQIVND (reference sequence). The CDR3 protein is CASTATGTNYGYTF. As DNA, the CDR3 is TGTGCCAGTACCGCGACAGGGACTAACTATGGCTACACCTTC. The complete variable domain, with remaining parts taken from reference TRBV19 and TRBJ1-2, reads DGGITQSPKYLFRKEGQNVTLSCEQNLNHDAMYWYRQDPGQGLRLIYYSQIVNDFQKGDIAEGYSVSREKKESFPLTVTSAQKNPTAFYLCASTATGTNYGYTFGSGTRLTVV.

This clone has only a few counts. CDR3 amino acids: CASSWTENTEAFF. The CDR3 DNA is TGCGCCAGCAGCTGGACAGAGAACACTGAAGCTTTCTTT. The V gene is TRBV5-1, the J gene TRBJ1-1; D possibly corresponds to TRBD1 (6 bases). CDR3 length: 13 amino acids. The V gene lost 3 bases and the J gene lost 1 base, with 7 bases spanning the gap. From germline, CDR1 is SGHRS and CDR2 YFSETQ.

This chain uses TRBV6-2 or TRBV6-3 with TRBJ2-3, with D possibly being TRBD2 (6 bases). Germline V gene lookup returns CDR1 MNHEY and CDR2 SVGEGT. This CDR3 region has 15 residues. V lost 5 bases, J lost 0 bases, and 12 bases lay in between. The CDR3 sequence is CASSPRRASTDTQYF. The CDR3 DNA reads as TGTGCCAGCAGTCCCCGGAGGGCGAGCACAGATACGCAGTATTTT.

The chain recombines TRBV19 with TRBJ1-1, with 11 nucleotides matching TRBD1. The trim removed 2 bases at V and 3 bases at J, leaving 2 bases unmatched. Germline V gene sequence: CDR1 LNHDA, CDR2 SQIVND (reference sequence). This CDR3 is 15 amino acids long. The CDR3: CASSIWDRGDTEAFF. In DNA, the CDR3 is TGTGCCAGTAGTATATGGGACAGGGGGGACACTGAAGCTTTCTTT.

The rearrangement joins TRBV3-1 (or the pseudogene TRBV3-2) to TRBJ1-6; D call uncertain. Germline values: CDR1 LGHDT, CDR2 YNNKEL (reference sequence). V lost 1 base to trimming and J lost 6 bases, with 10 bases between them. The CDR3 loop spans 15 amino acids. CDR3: CASSQGGDRNSPLHF. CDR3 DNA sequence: TGTGCCAGCAGCCAAGGAGGAGACCGTAATTCACCCCTCCACTTT.

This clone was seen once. The CDR3 coding sequence is TGTGCCAGCAGAGTACTAGCGGGAGGGAACACAGATACGCAGTATTTT. Its protein is CASRVLAGGNTDTQYF. The chain combines TRBV7-9 with TRBJ2-3, with 13 bases fitting TRBD2. J was trimmed by 2 bases and V by 6 bases; bases with no gene match: 5. This CDR3 has 16 residues. The germline CDR1 and CDR2 sequences are SEHNR and FQNEAQ (reference sequence).

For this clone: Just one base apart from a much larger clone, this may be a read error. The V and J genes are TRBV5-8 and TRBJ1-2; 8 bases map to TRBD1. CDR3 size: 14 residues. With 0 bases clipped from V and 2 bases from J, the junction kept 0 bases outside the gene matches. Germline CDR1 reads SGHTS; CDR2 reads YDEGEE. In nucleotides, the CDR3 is TGTGCCAGCAGCTTGGGACAGGGGAACTATGGCTACACCTTC. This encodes CASSLGQGNYGYTF.

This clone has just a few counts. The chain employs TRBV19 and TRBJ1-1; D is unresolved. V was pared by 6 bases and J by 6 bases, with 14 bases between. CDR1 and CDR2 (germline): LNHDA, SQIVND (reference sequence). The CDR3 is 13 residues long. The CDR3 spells CASRIPSGAEAFF. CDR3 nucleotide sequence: TGTGCCAGTAGAATTCCCAGCGGGGCTGAAGCTTTCTTT.

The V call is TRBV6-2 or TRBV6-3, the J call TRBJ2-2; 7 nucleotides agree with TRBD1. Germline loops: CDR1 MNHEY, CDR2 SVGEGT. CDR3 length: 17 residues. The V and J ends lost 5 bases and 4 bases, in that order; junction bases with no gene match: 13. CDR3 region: CASSPPRQGSVTGELFF. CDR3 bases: TGTGCCAGCAGTCCGCCCCGACAGGGTTCGGTCACCGGGGAGCTGTTTTTT.

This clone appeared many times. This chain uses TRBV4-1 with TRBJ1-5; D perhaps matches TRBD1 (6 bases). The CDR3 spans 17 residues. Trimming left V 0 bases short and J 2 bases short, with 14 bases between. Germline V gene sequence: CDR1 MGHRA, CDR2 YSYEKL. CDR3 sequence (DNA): TGCGCCAGCAGCCAAGATTCCGTGGGGGCCGGCAATCAGCCCCAGCATTTT. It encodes CASSQDSVGAGNQPQHF.

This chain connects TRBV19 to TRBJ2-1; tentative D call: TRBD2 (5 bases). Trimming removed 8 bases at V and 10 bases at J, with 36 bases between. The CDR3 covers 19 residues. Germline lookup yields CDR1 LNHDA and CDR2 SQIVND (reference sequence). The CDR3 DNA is TGTGCCAGTGGCGGGTCAACGCGAACGACTGAGATAGGCGCGAAAGAGCAGTTCTTC. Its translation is CASGGSTRTTEIGAKEQFF.

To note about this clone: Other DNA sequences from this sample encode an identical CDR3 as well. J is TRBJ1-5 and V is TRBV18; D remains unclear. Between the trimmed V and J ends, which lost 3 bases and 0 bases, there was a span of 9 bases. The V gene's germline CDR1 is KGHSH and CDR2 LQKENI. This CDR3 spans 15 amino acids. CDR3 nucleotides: TGTGCCAGCTCACCCCGACGGGATAGCAATCAGCCCCAGCATTTT. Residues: CASSPRRDSNQPQHF.

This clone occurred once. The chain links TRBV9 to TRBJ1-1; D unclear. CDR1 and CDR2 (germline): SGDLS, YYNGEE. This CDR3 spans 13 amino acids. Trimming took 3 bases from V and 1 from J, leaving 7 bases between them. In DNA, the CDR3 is TGTGCCAGCAGCGCGAGACAGAACACTGAAGCTTTCTTT. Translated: CASSARQNTEAFF.

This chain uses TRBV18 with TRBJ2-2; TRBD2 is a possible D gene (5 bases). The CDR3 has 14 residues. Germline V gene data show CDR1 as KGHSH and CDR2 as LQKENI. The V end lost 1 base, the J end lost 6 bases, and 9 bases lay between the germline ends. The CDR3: CASSPQAGAGELFF. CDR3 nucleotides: TGTGCCAGCTCACCACAAGCCGGGGCCGGGGAGCTGTTTTTT.

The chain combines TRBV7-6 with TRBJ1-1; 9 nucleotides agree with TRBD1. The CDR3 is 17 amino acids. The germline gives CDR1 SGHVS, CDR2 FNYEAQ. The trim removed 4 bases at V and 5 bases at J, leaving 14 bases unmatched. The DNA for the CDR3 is TGTGCCAGCAGCTCGGTCCCCGGGACAGGGCGAAGGACTGAAGCTTTCTTT. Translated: CASSSVPGTGRRTEAFF.

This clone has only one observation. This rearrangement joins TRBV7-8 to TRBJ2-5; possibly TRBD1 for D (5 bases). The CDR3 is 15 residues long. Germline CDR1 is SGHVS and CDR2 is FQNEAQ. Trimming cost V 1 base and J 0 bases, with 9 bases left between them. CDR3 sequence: CASSLGGHHQETQYF. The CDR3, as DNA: TGTGCCAGCAGCTTAGGCGGACACCACCAAGAGACCCAGTACTTC.

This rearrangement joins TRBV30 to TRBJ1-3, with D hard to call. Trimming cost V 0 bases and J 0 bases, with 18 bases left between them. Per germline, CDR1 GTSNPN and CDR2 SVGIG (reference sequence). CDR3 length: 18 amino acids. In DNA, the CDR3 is TGTGCCTGGAGTGTACTTCGGTTTATCGGGGACTCTGGAAACACCATATATTTT. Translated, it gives CAWSVLRFIGDSGNTIYF.

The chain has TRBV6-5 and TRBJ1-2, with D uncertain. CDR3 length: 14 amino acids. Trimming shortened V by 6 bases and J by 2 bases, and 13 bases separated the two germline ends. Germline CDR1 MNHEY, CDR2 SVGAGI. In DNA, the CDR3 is TGTGCCAGCAGAATAACTGTCCGGAACTATGGCTACACCTTC. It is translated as CASRITVRNYGYTF.